This is a list of T cell receptor beta chains from one sample in a study of cytomegalovirus exposure and HLA in healthy donors. Using immunoSEQ multiplex PCR, the repertoire was profiled, and TCRdb retains in-frame clones only, with some absent. The sample holds 200,000 or so clones, 80% to 85% seen once. Sequencing used PBMCs. These receptors all stem from a woman in her thirties or forties in good health and CMV-seronegative. Each CDR3 is given with its conserved first and last residue. A D gene is named only where the DNA matches it firmly. Size is stated for part of the rows, as once, few or many counts, or as a class when the clone is expanded.

size,D,J,length,V,CDR3,DNA
.,TRBD1,TRBJ2-1,13,TRBV29-1,CSVGQGVVNEQFF,TGCAGCGTTGGACAGGGGGTTGTGAATGAGCAGTTCTTC
once,TRBD2,TRBJ2-2,17,TRBV28,CASSLRLAGVSTGELFF,TGTGCCAGCAGTTTAAGACTAGCGGGAGTTAGCACCGGGGAGCTGTTTTTT
.,.,TRBJ1-6,16,TRBV6-1,CASSEVRGLLNSPLHF,TGTGCCAGCAGTGAAGTCAGAGGGTTGTTAAATTCACCCCTCCACTTT
.,TRBD2,TRBJ2-7,13,TRBV11-2,CASSLGTRFEQYF,TGTGCCAGCAGCTTAGGGACTAGGTTCGAGCAGTACTTC
medium-sized,TRBD1,TRBJ1-1,15,TRBV7-9,CASSYRDRMNTEAFF,TGTGCCAGCAGTTACCGGGACAGGATGAACACTGAAGCTTTCTTT
.,.,TRBJ1-2,16,TRBV7-8,CASSLGTADPGVGYTF,TGTGCCAGCAGCTTAGGGACAGCGGATCCGGGTGTAGGCTACACCTTC
.,.,TRBJ2-1,15,TRBV7-9,CSSSLGTGVSNEQFF,TGTTCCAGCAGCTTAGGGACGGGGGTTTCCAATGAGCAGTTCTTC
.,.,TRBJ1-3,15,TRBV6-5,CASSYEGGSGNTIYF,TGTGCCAGCTCGTATGAAGGGGGCTCTGGAAACACCATATATTTT
.,.,TRBJ2-7,14,TRBV28,CASSFMGVSYEQYF,TGTGCCAGCAGTTTCATGGGAGTTTCCTACGAGCAGTACTTC
.,.,TRBJ1-4,14,TRBV28,CAHGGAATNEKLFF,TGTGCCCACGGGGGGGCAGCAACTAATGAAAAACTGTTTTTT
.,.,TRBJ2-1,16,TRBV4-2,CASSREGAGGNYEQFF,TGTGCCAGCAGCCGGGAGGGTGCCGGGGGCAATTATGAGCAGTTCTTC
.,TRBD1,TRBJ1-1,17,TRBV7-9,CASSLAGIKDRESEAFF,TGTGCCAGCAGCTTAGCGGGGATAAAGGACAGGGAATCGGAAGCTTTCTTT
.,.,TRBJ2-2,14,TRBV19,CASIGQGDTGELFF,TGTGCCAGTATTGGGCAGGGTGATACCGGGGAGCTGTTTTTT
.,.,TRBJ2-7,11,TRBV30,CAWSANNEQYF,TGTGCCTGGAGTGCAAATAACGAGCAGTACTTC
.,TRBD1,TRBJ1-2,13,TRBV27,CASSPTGDYGYTF,TGTGCCAGCAGCCCGACAGGGGACTATGGCTACACCTTC
.,TRBD1,TRBJ2-7,15,TRBV11-2,CASSPGTGGGLEQYF,TGTGCCAGCAGTCCAGGGACAGGGGGGGGACTAGAGCAGTACTTC
.,.,TRBJ1-1,15,TRBV18,CASSRTSGVDTEAFF,TGTGCCAGCTCGCGGACCTCAGGGGTCGACACTGAAGCTTTCTTT
.,TRBD2,TRBJ2-7,16,TRBV4-2,CASSQDGTSGPYEQYF,TGTGCCAGCAGCCAAGATGGGACTAGCGGCCCCTACGAGCAGTACTTC
.,TRBD1,TRBJ2-4,14,TRBV5-1,CASSKGTGAYWLYF,TGCGCCAGCAGCAAAGGGACAGGGGCTTACTGGCTGTACTTC
once,TRBD2,TRBJ2-2,16,TRBV6-6,CASSFIAGGGTGELFF,TGTGCCAGCAGTTTTATAGCGGGAGGGGGCACCGGGGAGCTGTTTTTT
few,TRBD2,TRBJ2-1,16,TRBV19,CASSEPGTRGINEQFF,TGTGCCAGTAGTGAACCCGGGACTAGGGGAATCAATGAGCAGTTCTTC
.,TRBD1,TRBJ2-7,15,TRBV14,CASSQANDRGGEQYF,TGTGCCAGCAGCCAAGCGAACGACAGGGGGGGCGAGCAGTACTTC
.,TRBD2,TRBJ2-2,19,TRBV9,CASSRTSGIGQANTGELFF,TGTGCCAGCTCCAGGACTAGCGGGATAGGCCAGGCGAACACCGGGGAGCTGTTTTTT
.,TRBD1,TRBJ1-2,17,TRBV2,CASEGPGQAGPWHGYTF,TGTGCCAGCGAGGGACCGGGACAGGCAGGCCCTTGGCATGGCTACACCTTC
few,TRBD2,TRBJ2-7,15,TRBV28,CASSLIVAGVYEQYF,TGTGCCAGCAGTTTAATAGTAGCGGGAGTATACGAGCAGTACTTC
.,.,TRBJ2-1,15,TRBV29-1,CSVPDAREAYNEQFF,TGCAGCGTCCCCGACGCCAGGGAAGCCTACAATGAGCAGTTCTTC
.,.,TRBJ1-2,12,TRBV19,CASSMTGNGYTF,TGTGCCAGTAGTATGACAGGAAATGGCTACACCTTC
.,.,TRBJ1-1,14,TRBV19,CASSKTGLNTEAFF,TGTGCCAGTAGTAAGACCGGGTTGAACACTGAAGCTTTCTTT
.,TRBD2,TRBJ2-3,19,TRBV4-1,CASSQERGSGSEGTDTQYF,TGCGCCAGCAGCCAAGAAAGGGGTAGCGGGAGTGAGGGCACAGATACGCAGTATTTT
.,.,TRBJ2-1,13,TRBV7-3,CASSKGWVNEQFF,TGTGCCAGCAGTAAGGGGTGGGTGAATGAGCAGTTCTTC
.,TRBD2,TRBJ2-7,13,TRBV7-3,CASSRSGGYEQYF,TGTGCCAGCAGCCGTAGCGGGGGATACGAGCAGTACTTC
.,TRBD1,TRBJ2-7,15,TRBV15,CATSTGDRPYYEQYF,TGTGCCACCAGCACAGGGGACAGGCCATACTACGAGCAGTACTTC
.,.,TRBJ2-1,13,TRBV27,CASSPATGGEQFF,TGTGCCAGCAGTCCAGCGACAGGCGGAGAGCAGTTCTTC
.,.,TRBJ1-1,15,TRBV9,CASTAGDLMNTEAFF,TGTGCCAGCACCGCAGGGGATCTAATGAACACTGAAGCTTTCTTT
.,TRBD1,TRBJ1-5,14,TRBV28,CASSLGRGSQPQHF,TGTGCCAGCAGTTTAGGCAGGGGGTCTCAGCCCCAGCATTTT
.,.,TRBJ1-5,16,TRBV19,CASHPTPGGIGQPQHF,TGTGCCAGCCACCCCACCCCGGGGGGTATAGGACAGCCCCAGCATTTT
.,.,TRBJ1-5,12,TRBV7-9,CSSSFTPGPQHF,TGTTCCAGCAGCTTTACCCCGGGGCCCCAGCATTTT
.,TRBD2,TRBJ2-1,13,TRBV19,CATSSGSLDEQFF,TGTGCCACATCTAGCGGGAGTCTAGATGAGCAGTTCTTC
.,TRBD2,TRBJ2-6,18,TRBV28,CASSLWPSGPSGANVLTF,TGTGCCAGCAGTTTATGGCCTAGCGGCCCCTCGGGGGCCAACGTCCTGACTTTC
.,.,TRBJ1-2,10,TRBV6-5,CATRQVGYTF,TGTGCCACTCGACAGGTCGGCTACACCTTC
.,TRBD2,TRBJ2-1,14,TRBV10-1,CASSALAGDNEQFF,TGCGCCAGCAGTGCACTAGCGGGAGATAATGAGCAGTTCTTC
once,.,TRBJ1-6,12,TRBV10-3,CATTGSGSPLHF,TGTGCCACAACAGGGTCCGGCTCACCCCTCCACTTT
few,TRBD2,TRBJ2-2,15,TRBV5-1,CASSSNPRGDGELFF,TGCGCCAGCAGCTCCAACCCCCGGGGGGACGGGGAGCTGTTTTTT
.,.,TRBJ1-2,15,TRBV5-6,CASRELRDTDYGYTF,TGTGCCAGCAGAGAACTTAGGGACACCGACTATGGCTACACCTTC
.,TRBD1,TRBJ1-2,14,TRBV27,CASSPGTGVEGYTF,TGTGCCAGCAGTCCAGGGACAGGAGTGGAAGGCTACACCTTC